The 3 T cell receptor beta chains listed next were all sequenced from one sample in a study of cytomegalovirus exposure and HLA in healthy donors. The primer mix had 60 Vbeta and 13 Jbeta primers. This table comes from immunoSEQ multiplex PCR, and its TCRdb copy is limited to in-frame clones, with some not included. The data hold under 100,000 clones, with 78% observed a single time. Sequenced: PBMCs. The source is a man aged 18 to 30 in good health and CMV-seropositive.

The CDR3 loop is CASSSGGDRNYGYTF. The CDR3 region has the DNA TGTGCCAGCAGCTCAGGGGGCGATAGGAACTATGGCTACACCTTC. This chain uses TRBV28 with TRBJ1-2; 8 bases line up with TRBD1. V was clipped by 6 bases and J by 2 bases; unmatched bases: 8. CDR1 is MDHEN, CDR2 SYDVKM, per germline. This CDR3 contains 15 residues.

V is TRBV10-1 and J is TRBJ2-1; D gene ambiguous. The CDR3 consists of 13 residues. Germline CDR1 WNHNN, CDR2 SYGVQD (reference sequence). V lost 2 bases, J lost 5 bases, and 7 bases lay in between. In DNA, the CDR3 is TGCGCCAGCAGTGAGCGTAACAACAATGAGCAGTTCTTC. Protein sequence: CASSERNNNEQFF.

This CDR3 is CASSLTTGGSYEQYF. The CDR3 bases are TGTGCCAGCAGTCTTACGACAGGCGGTTCCTACGAGCAGTACTTC. The chain couples TRBV27 to TRBJ2-7, with D perhaps matching TRBD1 (6 bases). The CDR3 sequence is 15 residues long. CDR1 is MNHEY and CDR2 is SMNVEV in the germline V gene (reference sequence). V was clipped by 5 bases and J by 1 base, with 15 bases between them.